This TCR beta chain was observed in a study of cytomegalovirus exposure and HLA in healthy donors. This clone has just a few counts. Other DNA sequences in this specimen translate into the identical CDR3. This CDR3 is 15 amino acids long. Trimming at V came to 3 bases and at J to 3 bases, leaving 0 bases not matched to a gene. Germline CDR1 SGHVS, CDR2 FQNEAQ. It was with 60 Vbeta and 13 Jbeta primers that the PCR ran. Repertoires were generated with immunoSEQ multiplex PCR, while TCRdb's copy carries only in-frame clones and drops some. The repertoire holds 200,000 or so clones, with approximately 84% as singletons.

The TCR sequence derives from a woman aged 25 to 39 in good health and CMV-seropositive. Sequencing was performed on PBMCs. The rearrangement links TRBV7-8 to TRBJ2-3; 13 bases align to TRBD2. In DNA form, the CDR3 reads TGTGCCAGCAGCTTGGGACTAGCGGGGACAGATACGCAGTATTTT. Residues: CASSLGLAGTDTQYF.